This TCR beta chain was recorded in a study of blood T cell dynamics during melanoma immunotherapy. As to time point: pre-treatment baseline. Disease control meant complete response, partial response or stable disease at 12 weeks. Sequenced by immunoSEQ multiplex PCR; TCRdb stores in-frame clones only, minus some. In the table there are 9,500 or so clones, roughly nine tenths of which are singletons. Source: blood, taken from a patient treated with checkpoint blockade. The clonotype originates from a human donor with melanoma.

The CDR3 loop is CASRFNTYSNQPQHF. In nucleotides, the CDR3 is TGTGCCAGCAGGTTCAATACTTATAGCAATCAGCCCCAGCATTTT. The V gene is TRBV6-5, the J gene TRBJ1-5; unclear D gene. Germline V CDR1 and CDR2: MNHEY, SVGAGI. Trimming took 6 bases from V and 0 from J, leaving 12 bases between them. The CDR3 consists of 15 residues.